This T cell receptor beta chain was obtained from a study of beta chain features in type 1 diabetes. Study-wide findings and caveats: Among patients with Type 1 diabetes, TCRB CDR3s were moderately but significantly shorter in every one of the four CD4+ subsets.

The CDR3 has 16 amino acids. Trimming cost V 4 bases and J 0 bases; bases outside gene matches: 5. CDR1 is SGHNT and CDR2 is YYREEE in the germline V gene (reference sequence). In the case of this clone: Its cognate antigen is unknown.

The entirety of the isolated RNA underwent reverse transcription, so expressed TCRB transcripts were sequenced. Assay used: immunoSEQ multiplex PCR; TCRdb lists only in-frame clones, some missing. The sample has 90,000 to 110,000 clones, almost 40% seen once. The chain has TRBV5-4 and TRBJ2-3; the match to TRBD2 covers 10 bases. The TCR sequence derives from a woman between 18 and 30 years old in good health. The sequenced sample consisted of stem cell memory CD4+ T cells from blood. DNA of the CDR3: TGTGCCAGCAGCCTGGGACTAGCGTTTAGCACAGATACGCAGTATTTT. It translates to CASSLGLAFSTDTQYF.